This T cell receptor (beta chain) was sequenced for a study of shared clonotypes between healthy human individuals. At the level of the study: A couple of female and a few male donors aged 18 to 49 were enrolled.

Trimming left V 6 bases short and J 3 bases short, with 9 bases between. Germline CDR1 is MNHNS and CDR2 is SASEGT. This CDR3 has 12 residues. Positive CCR7 selection of CD45RO-negative cells yielded the naive CD8 cells, and terminally differentiated effector memory CD45RA+ cells were excluded. The material for each subset, its genomic DNA, was split evenly across several immunoSEQ plates. In the original workflow: Owing to the provision of junction-only sequences devoid of quality scores by immunoSEQ, filtering differed. The table came from immunoSEQ multiplex PCR; TCRdb's copy has only in-frame clones and leaves some out. The DNA was the basis for D and trimming; V, J and clone size are from that table. In the table there are about 1,800,000 clones, about 95% of which are singletons.

The sequence derives from a man between 18 and 35 years old in good health. Input material: naive CD8+ T cells sorted from blood. The chain has TRBV6-1 and TRBJ2-7; TRBD2 is a possible D gene (5 bases). In DNA, the CDR3 is TGTGCCAGCAGAAGAGGGATCTACGAGCAGTACTTC. Encoded protein: CASRRGIYEQYF.